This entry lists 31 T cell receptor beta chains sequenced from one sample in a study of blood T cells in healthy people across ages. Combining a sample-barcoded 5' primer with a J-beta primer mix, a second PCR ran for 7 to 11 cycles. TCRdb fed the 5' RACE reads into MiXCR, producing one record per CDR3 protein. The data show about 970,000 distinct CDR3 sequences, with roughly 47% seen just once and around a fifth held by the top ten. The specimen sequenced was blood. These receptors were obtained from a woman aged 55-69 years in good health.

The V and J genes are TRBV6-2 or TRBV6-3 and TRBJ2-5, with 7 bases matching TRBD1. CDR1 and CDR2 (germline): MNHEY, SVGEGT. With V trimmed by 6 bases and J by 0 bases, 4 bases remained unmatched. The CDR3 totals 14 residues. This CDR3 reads CASRRTGNQETQYF. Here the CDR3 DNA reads TGTGCCAGCAGGCGGACAGGCAACCAAGAGACCCAGTACTTC.

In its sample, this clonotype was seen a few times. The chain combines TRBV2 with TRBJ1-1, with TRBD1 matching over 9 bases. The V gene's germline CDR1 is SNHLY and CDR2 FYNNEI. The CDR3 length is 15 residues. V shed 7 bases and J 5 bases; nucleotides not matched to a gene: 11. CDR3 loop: CASTKTTGGYTEAFF. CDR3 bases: TGTGCCAGCACCAAGACCACAGGGGGCTATACTGAAGCTTTCTTT.

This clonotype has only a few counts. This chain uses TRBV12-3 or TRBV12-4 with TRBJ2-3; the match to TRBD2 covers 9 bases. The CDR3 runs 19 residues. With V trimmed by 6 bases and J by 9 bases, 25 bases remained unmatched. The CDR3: CASRIGKGSGASGMDTQYF. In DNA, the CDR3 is TGTGCCAGCAGGATTGGGAAGGGGTCGGGCGCTAGCGGGATGGACACGCAGTATTTT.

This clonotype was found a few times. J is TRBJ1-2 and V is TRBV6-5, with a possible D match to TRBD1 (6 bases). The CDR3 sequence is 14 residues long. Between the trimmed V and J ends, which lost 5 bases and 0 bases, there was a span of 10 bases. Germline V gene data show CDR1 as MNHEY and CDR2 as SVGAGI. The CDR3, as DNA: TGTGCCAGCAGTCCCAGGGGAACTAACTATGGCTACACCTTC. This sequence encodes CASSPRGTNYGYTF.

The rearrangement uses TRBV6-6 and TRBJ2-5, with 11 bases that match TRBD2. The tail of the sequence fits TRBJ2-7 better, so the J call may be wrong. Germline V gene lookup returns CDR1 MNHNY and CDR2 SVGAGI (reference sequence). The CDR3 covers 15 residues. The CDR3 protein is CASSYATSGTYEQYF. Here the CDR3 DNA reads TGTGCCAGCAGTTACGCGACTAGCGGGACCTACGAGCAGTACTTC.

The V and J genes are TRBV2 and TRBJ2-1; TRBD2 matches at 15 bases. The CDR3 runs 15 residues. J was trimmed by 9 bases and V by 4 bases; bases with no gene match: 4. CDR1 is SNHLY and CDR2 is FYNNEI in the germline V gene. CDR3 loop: CASSVTGLAGGEQFF. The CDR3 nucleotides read TGTGCCAGCAGTGTCACGGGACTAGCGGGAGGTGAGCAGTTCTTC.

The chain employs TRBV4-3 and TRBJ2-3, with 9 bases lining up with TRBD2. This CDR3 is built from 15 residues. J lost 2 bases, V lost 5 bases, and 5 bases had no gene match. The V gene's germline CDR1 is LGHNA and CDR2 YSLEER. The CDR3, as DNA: TGCGCCAGCAGCAAAAGGGGACTAGCCACAGATACGCAGTATTTT. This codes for CASSKRGLATDTQYF.

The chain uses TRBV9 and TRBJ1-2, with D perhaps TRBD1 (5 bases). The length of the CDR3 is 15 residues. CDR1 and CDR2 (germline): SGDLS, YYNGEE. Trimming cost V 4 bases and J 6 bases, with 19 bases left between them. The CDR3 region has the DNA TGTGCCAGCAGCCAGAGAGGGGTTGTCAGTCATGGCTACACCTTC. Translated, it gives CASSQRGVVSHGYTF. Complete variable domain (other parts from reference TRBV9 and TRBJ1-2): DSGVTQTPKHLITATGQRVTLRCSPRSGDLSVYWYQQSLDQGLQFLIQYYNGEERAKGNILERFSAQQFPDLHSELNLSSLELGDSALYFCASSQRGVVSHGYTFGSGTRLTVV.

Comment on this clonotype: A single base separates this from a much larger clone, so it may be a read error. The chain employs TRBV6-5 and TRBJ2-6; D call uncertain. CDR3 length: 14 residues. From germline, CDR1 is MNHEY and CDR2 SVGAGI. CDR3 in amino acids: CTSSYFSGANVLTF. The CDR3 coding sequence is TGTACCAGCAGCTACTTTTCTGGGGCCAACGTCCTGACTTTC.

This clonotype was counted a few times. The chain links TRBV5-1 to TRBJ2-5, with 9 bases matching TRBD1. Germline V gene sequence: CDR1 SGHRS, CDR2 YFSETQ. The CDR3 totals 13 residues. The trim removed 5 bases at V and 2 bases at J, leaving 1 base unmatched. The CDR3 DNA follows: TGCGCCAGCAGTGGGACAGGGCAAGAGACCCAGTACTTC. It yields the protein CASSGTGQETQYF. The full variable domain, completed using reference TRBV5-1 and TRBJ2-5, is KAGVTQTPRYLIKTRGQQVTLSCSPISGHRSVSWYQQTPGQGLQFLFEYFSETQRNKGNFPGRFSGRQFSNSRSEMNVSTLELGDSALYLCASSGTGQETQYFGPGTRLLVL.

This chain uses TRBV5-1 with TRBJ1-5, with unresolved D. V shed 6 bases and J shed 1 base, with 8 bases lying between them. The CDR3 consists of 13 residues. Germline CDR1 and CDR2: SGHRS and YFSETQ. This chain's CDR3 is CASIPSSNQPQHF. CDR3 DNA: TGCGCCAGCATACCATCAAGCAATCAGCCCCAGCATTTT.

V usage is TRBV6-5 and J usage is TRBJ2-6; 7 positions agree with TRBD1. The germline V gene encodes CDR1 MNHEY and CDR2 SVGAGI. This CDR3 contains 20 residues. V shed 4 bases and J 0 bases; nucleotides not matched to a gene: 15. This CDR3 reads CASSSLTGNAHSSGANVLTF. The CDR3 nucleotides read TGTGCCAGCAGTTCATTGACAGGGAATGCGCATAGCTCTGGGGCCAACGTCCTGACTTTC.

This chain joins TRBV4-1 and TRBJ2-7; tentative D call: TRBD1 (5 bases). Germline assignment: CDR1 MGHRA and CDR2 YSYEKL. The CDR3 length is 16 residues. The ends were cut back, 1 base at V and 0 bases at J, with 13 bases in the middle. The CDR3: CASSQVLGESSYEQYF. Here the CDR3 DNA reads TGCGCCAGCAGCCAAGTATTAGGGGAAAGCTCCTACGAGCAGTACTTC.

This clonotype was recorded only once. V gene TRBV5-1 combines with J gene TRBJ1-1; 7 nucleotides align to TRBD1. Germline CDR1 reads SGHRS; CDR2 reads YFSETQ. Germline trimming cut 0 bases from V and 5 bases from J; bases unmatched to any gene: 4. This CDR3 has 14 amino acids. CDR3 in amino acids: CASSLATRGTEAFF. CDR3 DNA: TGCGCCAGCAGCTTGGCCACCAGGGGGACTGAAGCTTTCTTT.

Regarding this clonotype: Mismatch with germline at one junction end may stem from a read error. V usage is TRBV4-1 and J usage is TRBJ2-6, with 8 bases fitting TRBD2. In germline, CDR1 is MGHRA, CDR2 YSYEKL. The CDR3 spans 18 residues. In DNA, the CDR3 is TGCGCCAGCAACCAAGGACTAGCCCGCGGCTCTGGGGCCAACGTCCTGACTTTC. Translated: CASNQGLARGSGANVLTF.

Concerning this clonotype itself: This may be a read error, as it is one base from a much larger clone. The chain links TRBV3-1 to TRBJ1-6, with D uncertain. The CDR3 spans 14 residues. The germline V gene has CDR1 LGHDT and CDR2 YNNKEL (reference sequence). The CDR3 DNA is TGTACCAGCAGCCAAGAGGGTTTTAATTCACCCCTCCACTTT. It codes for CTSSQEGFNSPLHF. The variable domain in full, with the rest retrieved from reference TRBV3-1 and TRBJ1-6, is DTAVSQTPKYLVTQMGNDKSIKCEQNLGHDTMYWYKQDSKKFLKIMFSYNNKELIINETVPNRFSPKSPDKAHLNLHINSLELGDSAVYFCTSSQEGFNSPLHFGNGTRLTVT.

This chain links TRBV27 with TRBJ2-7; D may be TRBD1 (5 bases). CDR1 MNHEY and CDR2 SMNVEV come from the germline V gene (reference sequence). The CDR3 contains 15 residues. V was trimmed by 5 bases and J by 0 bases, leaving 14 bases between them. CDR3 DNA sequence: TGTGCCAGCAGTCTCGTGAGTGGGGCCTCCTACGAGCAGTACTTC. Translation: CASSLVSGASYEQYF.

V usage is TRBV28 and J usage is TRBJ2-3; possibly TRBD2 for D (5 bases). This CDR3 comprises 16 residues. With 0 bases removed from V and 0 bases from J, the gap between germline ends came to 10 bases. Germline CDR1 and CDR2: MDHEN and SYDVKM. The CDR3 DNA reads TGTGCCAGCAGTTTATGGGGGAGACATAGCACAGATACGCAGTATTTT. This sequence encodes CASSLWGRHSTDTQYF.

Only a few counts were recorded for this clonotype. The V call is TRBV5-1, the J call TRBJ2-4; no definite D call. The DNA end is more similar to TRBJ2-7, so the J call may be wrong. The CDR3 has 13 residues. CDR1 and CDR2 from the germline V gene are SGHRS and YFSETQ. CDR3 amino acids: CASSFDVSYEQYF. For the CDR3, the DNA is TGCGCCAGCAGCTTCGACGTAAGCTACGAGCAGTACTTC.

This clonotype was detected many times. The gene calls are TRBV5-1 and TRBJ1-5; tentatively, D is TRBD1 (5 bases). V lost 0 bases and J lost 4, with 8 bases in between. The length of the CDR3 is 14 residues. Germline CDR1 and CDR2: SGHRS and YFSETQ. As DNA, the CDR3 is TGCGCCAGCAGCTTGGATGGGGGGAATCAGCCCCAGCATTTT. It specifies CASSLDGGNQPQHF.

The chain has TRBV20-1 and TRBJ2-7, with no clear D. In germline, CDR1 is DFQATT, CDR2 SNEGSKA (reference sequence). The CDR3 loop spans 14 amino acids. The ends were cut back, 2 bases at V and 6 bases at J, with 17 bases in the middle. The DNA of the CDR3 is TGCAGTGCTAGATTAGTAGGGCCTAGAGGCGAGCAGTACTTC. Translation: CSARLVGPRGEQYF.

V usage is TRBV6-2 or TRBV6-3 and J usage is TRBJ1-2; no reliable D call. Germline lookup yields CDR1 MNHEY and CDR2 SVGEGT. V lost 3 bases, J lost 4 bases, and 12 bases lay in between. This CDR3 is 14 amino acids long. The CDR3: CASSYADEVYGYTF. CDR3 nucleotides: TGTGCCAGCAGTTATGCCGACGAAGTCTATGGCTACACCTTC.

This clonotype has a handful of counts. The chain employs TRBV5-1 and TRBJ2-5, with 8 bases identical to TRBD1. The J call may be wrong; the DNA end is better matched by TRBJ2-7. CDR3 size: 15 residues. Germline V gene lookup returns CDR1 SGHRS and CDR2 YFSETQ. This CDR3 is CASRTTGDRQGEQYF. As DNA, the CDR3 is TGCGCCAGCAGAACCACCGGGGACAGGCAAGGCGAGCAGTACTTC.

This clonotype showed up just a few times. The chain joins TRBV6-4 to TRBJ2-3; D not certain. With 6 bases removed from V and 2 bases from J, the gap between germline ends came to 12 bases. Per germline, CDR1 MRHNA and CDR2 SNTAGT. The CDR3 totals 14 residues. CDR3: CASRRSEITDTQYF. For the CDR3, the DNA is TGTGCCAGCAGACGGAGCGAGATCACAGATACGCAGTATTTT.

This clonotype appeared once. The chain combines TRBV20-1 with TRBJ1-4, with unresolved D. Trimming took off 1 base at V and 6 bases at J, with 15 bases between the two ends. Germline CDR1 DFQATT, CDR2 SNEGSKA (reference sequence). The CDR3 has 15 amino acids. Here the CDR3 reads CSARGGGVQDEKLFF. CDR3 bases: TGCAGTGCTAGAGGTGGTGGGGTCCAAGATGAAAAACTGTTTTTT.

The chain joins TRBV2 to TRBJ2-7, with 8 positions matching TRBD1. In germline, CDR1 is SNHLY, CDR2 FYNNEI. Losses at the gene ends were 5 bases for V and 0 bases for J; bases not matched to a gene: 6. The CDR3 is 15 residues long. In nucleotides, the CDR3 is TGTGCCAGCAGTTCGGACAGGGAGAGCTCCTACGAGCAGTACTTC. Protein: CASSSDRESSYEQYF.

The CDR3 DNA follows: TGTGCCAGCAGTTTATTAGTGATCGGGGGCGTTGAGACCCAGTACTTC. It codes for CASSLLVIGGVETQYF. The chain recombines TRBV28 with TRBJ2-7; the D gene could be TRBD1 or TRBD2 (6 bases each). The assigned J gene may be wrong: the sequence end matches TRBJ2-5 better. Looked up from germline, CDR1 is MDHEN and CDR2 is SYDVKM. CDR3 size: 16 residues.

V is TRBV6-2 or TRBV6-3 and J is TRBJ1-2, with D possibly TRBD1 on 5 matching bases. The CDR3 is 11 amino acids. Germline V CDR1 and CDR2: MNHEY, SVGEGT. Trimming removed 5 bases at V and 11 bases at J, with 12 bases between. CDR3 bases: TGTGCCAGCAGTAACGTGTGGGGGTACACCTTC. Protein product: CASSNVWGYTF.

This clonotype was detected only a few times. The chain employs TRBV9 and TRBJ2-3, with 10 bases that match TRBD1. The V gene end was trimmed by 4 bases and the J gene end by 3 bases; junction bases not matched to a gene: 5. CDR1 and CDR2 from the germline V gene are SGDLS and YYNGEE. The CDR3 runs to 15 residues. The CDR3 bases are TGTGCCAGCAGCATTGACAGGGGGCCGACAGATACGCAGTATTTT. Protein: CASSIDRGPTDTQYF.

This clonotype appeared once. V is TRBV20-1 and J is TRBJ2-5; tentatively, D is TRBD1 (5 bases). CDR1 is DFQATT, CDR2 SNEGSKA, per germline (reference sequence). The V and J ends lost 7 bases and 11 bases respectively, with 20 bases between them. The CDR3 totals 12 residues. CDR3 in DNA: TGCAGTGGATCTGGGGCCCTCTTGGAGCAGTACTTC. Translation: CSGSGALLEQYF.

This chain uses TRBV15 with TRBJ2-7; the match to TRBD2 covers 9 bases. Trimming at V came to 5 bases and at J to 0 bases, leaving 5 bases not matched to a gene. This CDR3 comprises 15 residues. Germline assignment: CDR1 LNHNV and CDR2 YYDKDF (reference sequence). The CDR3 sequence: CATSGYSGGSYEQYF. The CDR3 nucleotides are TGTGCCACCAGCGGATATAGCGGGGGCTCCTACGAGCAGTACTTC.